This TCR beta chain was identified during a study of lymphopenia after photon versus proton radiotherapy. A word on this clone: Antigen: not known.

The protocol was immunoSEQ multiplex PCR, while the TCRdb copy is restricted to in-frame clones and leaves out a portion. Among approximately 65,000 clones listed, roughly 87% were seen once. Study-level results: Photon-treated patients lost naive T cells and TCR diversity; proton-treated stayed stable.

The CDR3 spans 16 residues. CDR1 and CDR2 (germline): SGDLS, YYNGEE. The V end was cut by 0 bases, the J end by 1 base, with 12 bases between. This clonotype was sampled from an elderly man with esophageal cancer. The input for sequencing was peripheral blood, taken from a patient treated with proton-based radiotherapy. The genes are TRBV9 and TRBJ2-3, with D hard to call. The CDR3 bases are TGTGCCAGCAGCGTAGCGCCCCTCATTCGCACAGATACGCAGTATTTT. Translating gives CASSVAPLIRTDTQYF.